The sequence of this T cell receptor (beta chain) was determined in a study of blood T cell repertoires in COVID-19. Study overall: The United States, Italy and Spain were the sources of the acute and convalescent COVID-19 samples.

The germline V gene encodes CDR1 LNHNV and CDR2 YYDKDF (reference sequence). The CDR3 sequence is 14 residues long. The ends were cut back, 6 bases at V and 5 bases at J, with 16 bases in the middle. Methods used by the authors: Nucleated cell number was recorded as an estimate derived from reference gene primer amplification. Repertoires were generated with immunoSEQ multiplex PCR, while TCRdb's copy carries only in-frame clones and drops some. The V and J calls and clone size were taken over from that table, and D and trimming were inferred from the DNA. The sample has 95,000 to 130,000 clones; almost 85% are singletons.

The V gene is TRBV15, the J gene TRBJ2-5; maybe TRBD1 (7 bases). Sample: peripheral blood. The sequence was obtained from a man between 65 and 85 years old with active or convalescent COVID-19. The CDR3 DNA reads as TGTGCCACCAGTCAGACAGGGAGGAGGGAGACCCAGTACTTC. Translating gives CATSQTGRRETQYF.